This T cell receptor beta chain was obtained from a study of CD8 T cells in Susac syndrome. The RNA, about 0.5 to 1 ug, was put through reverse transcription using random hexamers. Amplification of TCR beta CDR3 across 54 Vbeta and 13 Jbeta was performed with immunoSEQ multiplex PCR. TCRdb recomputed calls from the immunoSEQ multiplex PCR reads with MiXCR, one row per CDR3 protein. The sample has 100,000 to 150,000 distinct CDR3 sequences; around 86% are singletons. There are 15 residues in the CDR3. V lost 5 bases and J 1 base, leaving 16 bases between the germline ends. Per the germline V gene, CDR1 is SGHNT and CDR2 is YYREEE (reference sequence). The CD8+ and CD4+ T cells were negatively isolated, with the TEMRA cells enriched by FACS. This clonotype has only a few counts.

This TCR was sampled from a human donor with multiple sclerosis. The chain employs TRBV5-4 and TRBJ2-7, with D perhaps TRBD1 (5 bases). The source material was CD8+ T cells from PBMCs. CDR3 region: CASSHPGQGSYEQYF. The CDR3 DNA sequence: TGTGCCAGCAGTCACCCGGGTCAGGGATCCTACGAGCAGTACTTC.